The rows below give T cell receptor beta chains drawn from one sample of a study of Tregs in tolerant kidney transplant recipients. TCRdb's table, derived via immunoSEQ multiplex PCR, lists solely in-frame clones and lacks some. The table has about 69,000 clones, roughly 91% seen once; the top ten hold 0.39%. Sequencing was performed on CD4+ T cells from blood, taken before the transplant. These receptors were taken from a human donor who received a combined kidney and bone marrow transplant. CDR3s include the opening cysteine and the closing phenylalanine or tryptophan. A D gene is named only where the DNA matches it firmly. Only part of the rows carry a size: once, few, many, or a class if the clone is expanded.

abundance	v_gene	d_gene	j_gene	CDR3nt	CDR3aa
NA	TRBV5-6	TRBD2	TRBJ2-1	TGTGCCAGCAGTCGACTAGCCGATCAAAACAATGAGCAGTTCTTC	CASSRLADQNNEQFF
NA	TRBV23-1	TRBD1	TRBJ1-2	TGCGCCAGCAGTCAGCACCGGGACAGGCCAGACTATGGCTACACCTTC	CASSQHRDRPDYGYTF
NA	TRBV6-1	TRBD1	TRBJ2-7	TGTGCCAGCAGCGGACAGGGGGCCCGGGCCTACGAGCAGTACTTC	CASSGQGARAYEQYF
NA	TRBV4-3	NA	TRBJ2-1	TGCGCCAGCAGCCACTTTAGCTTTAGCTACAATGAGCAGTTCTTC	CASSHFSFSYNEQFF
NA	TRBV28	NA	TRBJ2-7	TGTGCCAGCAGTTTGCACCGGGACACGGAGCAGTACTTC	CASSLHRDTEQYF
NA	TRBV18	NA	TRBJ2-2	TGTGCCAGCTCACCGGCAGGGTACCCCGGGGAGCTGTTTTTT	CASSPAGYPGELFF
NA	TRBV7-9	TRBD2	TRBJ2-1	TGTGCCAGCCTCGACAGGGTTCTAGCGGGAGTGTATGAGCAGTTCTTC	CASLDRVLAGVYEQFF
NA	TRBV20-1	NA	TRBJ2-7	TGCAGTGCATTACAGGGTGGGCAGTACTTC	CSALQGGQYF
NA	TRBV9	TRBD1	TRBJ1-2	TGTGCCAGCAGCACGGGACAGGAGTCCTATGGCTACACCTTC	CASSTGQESYGYTF
few	TRBV2	NA	TRBJ2-7	TGTGCCAGCAGTGAAGTGGGAGCCGTCGAGTACTTC	CASSEVGAVEYF
NA	TRBV15	NA	TRBJ1-1	TGTGCCACCAGCAGAGATCCACCCACAGGGACCCTAAACACTGAAGCTTTCTTT	CATSRDPPTGTLNTEAFF
NA	TRBV5-6	TRBD1	TRBJ1-4	TGTGCCAGCAGCTCTTACCGGGACAGACTGTTTTTT	CASSSYRDRLFF
NA	TRBV20-1	NA	TRBJ1-1	TGCAGTGCTAGACCACTCACTGAAGCTTTCTTT	CSARPLTEAFF
few	TRBV9	TRBD1	TRBJ1-2	TGTGCCAGCAGCACCGGGACAGGGGGTGCGCGAGGCTACACCTTC	CASSTGTGGARGYTF